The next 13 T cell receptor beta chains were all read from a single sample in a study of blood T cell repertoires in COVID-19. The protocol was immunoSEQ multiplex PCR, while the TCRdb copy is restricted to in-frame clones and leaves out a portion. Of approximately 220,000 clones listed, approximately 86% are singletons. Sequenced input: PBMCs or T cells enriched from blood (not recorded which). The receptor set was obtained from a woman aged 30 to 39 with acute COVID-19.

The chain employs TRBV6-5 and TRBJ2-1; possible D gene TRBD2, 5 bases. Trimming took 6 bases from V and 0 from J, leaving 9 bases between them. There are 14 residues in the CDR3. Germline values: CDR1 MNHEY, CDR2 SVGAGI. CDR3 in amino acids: CASRVTSSYNEQFF. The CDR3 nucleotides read TGTGCCAGCAGAGTCACTAGCTCCTACAATGAGCAGTTCTTC.

Written as DNA, the CDR3 is TGTGCCACCAGCAGTTACTCCGGGACTAGCGGAGCCTACGAGCAGTACTTC. It codes for CATSSYSGTSGAYEQYF. The chain is built from TRBV15 and TRBJ2-7; 11 nucleotides agree with TRBD2. The CDR3 totals 17 residues. After removal of 3 bases from V and 2 bases from J, the junction contained 9 bases not matched to a gene. CDR1 LNHNV and CDR2 YYDKDF come from the germline V gene (reference sequence). Using reference TRBV15 and TRBJ2-7 for the parts outside the CDR3, the full variable domain is DAMVIQNPRYQVTQFGKPVTLSCSQTLNHNVMYWYQQKSSQAPKLLFHYYDKDFNNEADTPDNFQSRRPNTSFCFLDIRSPGLGDTAMYLCATSSYSGTSGAYEQYFGPGTRLTVT.

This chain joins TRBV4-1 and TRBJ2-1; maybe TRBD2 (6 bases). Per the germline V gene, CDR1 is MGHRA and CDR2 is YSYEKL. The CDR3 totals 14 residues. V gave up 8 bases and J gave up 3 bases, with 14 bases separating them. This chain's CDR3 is CASAAGLDYNEQFF. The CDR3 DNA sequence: TGCGCCAGCGCCGCGGGACTCGACTACAATGAGCAGTTCTTC.

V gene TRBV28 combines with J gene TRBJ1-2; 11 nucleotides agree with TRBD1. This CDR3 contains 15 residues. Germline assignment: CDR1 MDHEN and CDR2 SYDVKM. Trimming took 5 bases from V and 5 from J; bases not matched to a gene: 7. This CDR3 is CASSPFGTGGYGYTF. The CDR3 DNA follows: TGTGCCAGCAGTCCCTTTGGGACAGGGGGTTATGGCTACACCTTC.

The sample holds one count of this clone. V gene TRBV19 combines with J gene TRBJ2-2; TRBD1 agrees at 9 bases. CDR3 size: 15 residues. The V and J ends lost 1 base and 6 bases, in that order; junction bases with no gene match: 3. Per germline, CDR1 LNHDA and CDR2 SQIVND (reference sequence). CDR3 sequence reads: CASSIVGTGSGELFF. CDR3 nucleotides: TGTGCCAGTAGTATAGTTGGGACAGGGTCCGGGGAGCTGTTTTTT.

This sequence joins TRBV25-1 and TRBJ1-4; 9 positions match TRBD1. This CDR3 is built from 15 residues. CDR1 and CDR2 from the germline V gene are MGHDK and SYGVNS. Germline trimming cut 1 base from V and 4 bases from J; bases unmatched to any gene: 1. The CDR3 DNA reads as TGTGCCAGCAGTGAATGGGGACAGGGTAATGAAAAACTGTTTTTT. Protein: CASSEWGQGNEKLFF.

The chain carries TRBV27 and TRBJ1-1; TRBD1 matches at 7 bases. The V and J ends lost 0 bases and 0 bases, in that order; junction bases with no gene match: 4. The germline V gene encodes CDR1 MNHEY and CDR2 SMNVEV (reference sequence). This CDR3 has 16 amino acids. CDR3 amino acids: CASSLSPDRLNTEAFF. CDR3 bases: TGTGCCAGCAGTTTATCCCCGGACAGGTTGAACACTGAAGCTTTCTTT.

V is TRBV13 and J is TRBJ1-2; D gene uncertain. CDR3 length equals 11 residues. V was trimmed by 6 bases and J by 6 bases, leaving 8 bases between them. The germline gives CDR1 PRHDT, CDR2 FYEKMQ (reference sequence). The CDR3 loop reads CASRERDGYTF. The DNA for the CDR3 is TGTGCCAGCAGGGAACGGGATGGCTACACCTTC.

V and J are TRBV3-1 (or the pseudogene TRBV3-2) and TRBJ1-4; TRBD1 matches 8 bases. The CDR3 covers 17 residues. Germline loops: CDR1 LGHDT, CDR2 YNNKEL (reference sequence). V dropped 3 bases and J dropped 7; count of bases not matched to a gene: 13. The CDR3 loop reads CASSHPYAGGDTEKLFF. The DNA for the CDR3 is TGTGCCAGCAGCCACCCTTACGCAGGGGGCGATACTGAAAAACTGTTTTTT.

CDR3 in amino acids: CASSQASGTDTQYF. CDR3 sequence (DNA): TGTGCCAGCAGCCAAGCCTCGGGTACAGATACGCAGTATTTT. The chain couples TRBV11-2 to TRBJ2-3; no firm D call. This CDR3 is 14 amino acids long. The V gene lost 5 bases and the J gene lost 3 bases, with 12 bases spanning the gap. CDR1 and CDR2 (germline): SGHAT, FQNNGV.

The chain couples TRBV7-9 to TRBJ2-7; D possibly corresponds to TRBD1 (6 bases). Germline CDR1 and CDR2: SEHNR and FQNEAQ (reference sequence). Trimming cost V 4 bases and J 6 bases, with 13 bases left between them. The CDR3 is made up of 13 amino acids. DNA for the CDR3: TGTGCCAGCAGCTCCACACACAGGGTCGAGCAGTACTTC. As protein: CASSSTHRVEQYF.

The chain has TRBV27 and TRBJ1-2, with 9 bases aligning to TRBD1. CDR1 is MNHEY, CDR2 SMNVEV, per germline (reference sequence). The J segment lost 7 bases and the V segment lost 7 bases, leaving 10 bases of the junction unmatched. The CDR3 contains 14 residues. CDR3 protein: CASMTGTGISGYTF. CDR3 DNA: TGTGCCAGCATGACCGGGACAGGGATAAGTGGCTACACCTTC.

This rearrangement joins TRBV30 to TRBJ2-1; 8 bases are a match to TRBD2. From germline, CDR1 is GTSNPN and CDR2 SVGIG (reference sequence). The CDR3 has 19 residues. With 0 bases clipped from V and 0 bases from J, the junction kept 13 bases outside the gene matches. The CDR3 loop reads CAWSVRGLAGTSSYNEQFF. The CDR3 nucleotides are TGTGCCTGGAGTGTACGGGGTCTAGCGGGTACCAGCTCCTACAATGAGCAGTTCTTC.